This TCR beta chain stems from a study of cytomegalovirus exposure and HLA in healthy donors. This CDR3 has 18 residues. With 60 Vbeta and 13 Jbeta primers, the PCR was carried out. Measured with immunoSEQ multiplex PCR; TCRdb has only the in-frame clones, and not every one. The sample gives roughly 54,000 clones, 70% to 85% of which show up once; 2.5% to 3% is in the top ten. The sample comprised PBMCs. This receptor was obtained from a man aged 50 to 59 in good health and CMV-seronegative. The chain employs TRBV21-1 and TRBJ2-2; the DNA was not used to check the table's D call, TRBD1. TRBV21-1 is deemed a pseudogene. The DNA for the CDR3 is TGTGCCAGCAGCTCCTCCCCGGACAGCCGTGGGAACACCGGGGAGCTGTTTTTT. Translating it yields CASSSSPDSRGNTGELFF.